This TCR beta chain was observed in a study of blood T cells in healthy people across ages. The table lists this clonotype with a few counts. Its antigen is undetermined. The authors ran a second PCR of about 6 to 11 cycles using a sample-barcoded 5' primer and a J-beta primer mix. Researchers report that a template-switch adaptor with 12 random nucleotides tagged each cDNA molecule. One entry per CDR3 protein, called by TCRdb with MiXCR from the 5' RACE reads. The table lists some 760,000 distinct CDR3 sequences, approximately 25% of them singletons. Germline trimming cut 3 bases from V and 5 bases from J; bases unmatched to any gene: 4. There are 14 residues in the CDR3. Findings and limits, study-wide: Investigators viewed diversity estimates from one million T cells as underestimates, the study reported.

The sample was also reused in another study, on T cells of mothers and their children. That source adds: The study sampled a few healthy Caucasian mothers and their six children. RNA was extracted, and all of it went into cDNA synthesis at about 1.6 ug per 15 ul.

The material sequenced was blood. V is TRBV12-3 or TRBV12-4 and J is TRBJ2-7; 10 bases match TRBD2. The origin of this receptor is a boy younger than 18 in good health. CDR3 in DNA: TGTGCCAGCAGTTTTGCTAGCGGGAGCCACGAGCAGTACTTC. Protein sequence: CASSFASGSHEQYF.